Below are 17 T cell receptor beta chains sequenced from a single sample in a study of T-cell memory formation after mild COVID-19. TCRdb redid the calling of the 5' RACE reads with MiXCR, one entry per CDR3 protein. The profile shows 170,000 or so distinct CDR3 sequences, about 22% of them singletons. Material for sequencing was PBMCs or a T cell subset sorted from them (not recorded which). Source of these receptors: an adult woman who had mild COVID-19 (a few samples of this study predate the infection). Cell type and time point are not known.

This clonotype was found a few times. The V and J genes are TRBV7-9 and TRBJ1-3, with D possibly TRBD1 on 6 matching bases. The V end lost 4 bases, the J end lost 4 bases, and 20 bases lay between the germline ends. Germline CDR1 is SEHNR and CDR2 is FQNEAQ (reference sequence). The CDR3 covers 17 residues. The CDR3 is CASSSPELRGVGNTIYF. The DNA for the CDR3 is TGTGCCAGCAGCTCGCCCGAGCTCAGGGGAGTCGGAAACACCATATATTTT.

The CDR3 DNA reads as TGTGCCAGTCGATTGACAGGGTCTTACTACGAGCAGTACTTC. This translates into CASRLTGSYYEQYF. The chain is built from TRBV19 and TRBJ2-7; TRBD1 aligns across 7 bases. This CDR3 is 14 amino acids long. V shed 8 bases and J 3 bases; nucleotides not matched to a gene: 10. CDR1 and CDR2 from the germline V gene are LNHDA and SQIVND (reference sequence).

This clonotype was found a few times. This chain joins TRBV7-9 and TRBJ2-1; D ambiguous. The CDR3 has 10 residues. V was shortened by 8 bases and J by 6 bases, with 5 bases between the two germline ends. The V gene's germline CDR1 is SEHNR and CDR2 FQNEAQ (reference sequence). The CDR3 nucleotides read TGTGCCAGCTCCACCAATGAGCAGTTCTTC. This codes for CASSTNEQFF. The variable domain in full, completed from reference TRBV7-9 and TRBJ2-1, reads DTGVSQNPRHKITKRGQNVTFRCDPISEHNRLYWYRQTLGQGPEFLTYFQNEAQLEKSRLLSDRFSAERPKGSFSTLEIQRTEQGDSAMYLCASSTNEQFFGPGTRLTVL.

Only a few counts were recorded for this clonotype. CDR3 in amino acids: CASTLSGSGTDTQYF. For the CDR3, the DNA is TGCGCCAGCACCCTTAGCGGGAGTGGAACAGATACGCAGTATTTT. The chain has TRBV5-1 and TRBJ2-3; TRBD2 matches 9 bases. Germline trimming cut 6 bases from V and 3 bases from J; bases unmatched to any gene: 8. Looked up from germline, CDR1 is SGHRS and CDR2 is YFSETQ. The CDR3 is 15 residues long.

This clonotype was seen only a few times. CDR3 bases: TGTGCTAGTGGTTTGGGGGGTAGCACTGAAGCTTTCTTT. It yields the protein CASGLGGSTEAFF. The rearrangement links TRBV12-5 to TRBJ1-1; D is unresolved. The CDR3 has 13 residues. CDR1 LGHNT and CDR2 FRNRAP come from the germline V gene. V was shortened by 1 base and J by 4 bases, with 7 bases between the two germline ends.

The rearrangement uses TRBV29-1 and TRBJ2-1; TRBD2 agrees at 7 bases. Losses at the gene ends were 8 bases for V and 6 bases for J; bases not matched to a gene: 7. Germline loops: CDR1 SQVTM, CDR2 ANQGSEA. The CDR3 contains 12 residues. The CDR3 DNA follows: TGCAGCTCAGGACTAGAACCCAATGAGCAGTTCTTC. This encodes CSSGLEPNEQFF.

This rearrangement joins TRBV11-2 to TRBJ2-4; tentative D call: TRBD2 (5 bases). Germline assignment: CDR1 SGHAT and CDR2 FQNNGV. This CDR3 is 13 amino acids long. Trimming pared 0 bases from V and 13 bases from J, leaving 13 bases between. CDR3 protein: CASSLDPRDKQYF. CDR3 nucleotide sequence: TGTGCCAGCAGCTTAGATCCGAGGGATAAGCAGTACTTC.

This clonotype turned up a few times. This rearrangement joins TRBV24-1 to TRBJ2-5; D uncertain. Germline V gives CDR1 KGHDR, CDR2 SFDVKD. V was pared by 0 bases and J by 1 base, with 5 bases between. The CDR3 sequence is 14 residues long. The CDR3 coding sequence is TGTGCCACCAGTGATTTGGGCGGCCAAGAGACCCAGTACTTC. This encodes CATSDLGGQETQYF.

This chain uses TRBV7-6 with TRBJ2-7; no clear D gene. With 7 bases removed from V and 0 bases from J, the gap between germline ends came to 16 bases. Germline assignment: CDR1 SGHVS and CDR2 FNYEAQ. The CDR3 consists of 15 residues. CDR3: CASTLEARSSYEQYF. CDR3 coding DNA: TGTGCCAGCACTCTAGAGGCCAGGAGCTCCTACGAGCAGTACTTC.

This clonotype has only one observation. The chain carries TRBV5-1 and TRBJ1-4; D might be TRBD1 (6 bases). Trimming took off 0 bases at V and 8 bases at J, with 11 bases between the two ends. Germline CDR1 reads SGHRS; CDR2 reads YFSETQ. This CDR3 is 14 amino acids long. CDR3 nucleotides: TGCGCCAGCAGCTTGGGACAGGAGGGGGAAAAACTGTTTTTT. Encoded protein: CASSLGQEGEKLFF.

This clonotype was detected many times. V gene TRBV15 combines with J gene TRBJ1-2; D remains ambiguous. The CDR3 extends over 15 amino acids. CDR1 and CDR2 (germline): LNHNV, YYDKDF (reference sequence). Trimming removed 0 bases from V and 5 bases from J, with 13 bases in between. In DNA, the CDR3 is TGTGCCACCAGCAGAGATACGGCGGAGATGTATGGCTACACCTTC. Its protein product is CATSRDTAEMYGYTF.

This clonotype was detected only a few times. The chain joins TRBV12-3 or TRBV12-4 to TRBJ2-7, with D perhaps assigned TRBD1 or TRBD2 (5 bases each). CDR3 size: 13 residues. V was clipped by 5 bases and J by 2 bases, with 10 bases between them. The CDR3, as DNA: TGTGCCAGCAGTGGGGACCCTACCTACGAGCAGTACTTC. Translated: CASSGDPTYEQYF.

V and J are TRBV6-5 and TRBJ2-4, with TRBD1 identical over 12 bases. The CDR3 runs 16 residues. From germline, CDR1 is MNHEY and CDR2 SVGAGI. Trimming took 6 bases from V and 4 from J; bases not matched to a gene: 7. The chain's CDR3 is CASSHGTGGAKNIQYF. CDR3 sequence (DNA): TGTGCCAGCAGCCATGGGACAGGGGGCGCGAAAAACATTCAGTACTTC.

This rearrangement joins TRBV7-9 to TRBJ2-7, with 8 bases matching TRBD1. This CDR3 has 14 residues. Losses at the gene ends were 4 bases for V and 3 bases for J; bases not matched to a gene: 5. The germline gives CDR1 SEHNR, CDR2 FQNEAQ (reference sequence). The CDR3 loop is CASSSGTGFYEQYF. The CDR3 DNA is TGTGCCAGCAGCTCCGGGACAGGATTCTACGAGCAGTACTTC.

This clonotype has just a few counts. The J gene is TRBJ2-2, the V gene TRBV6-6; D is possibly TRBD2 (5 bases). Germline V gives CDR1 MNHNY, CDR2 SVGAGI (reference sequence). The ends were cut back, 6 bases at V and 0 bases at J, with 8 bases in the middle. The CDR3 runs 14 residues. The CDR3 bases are TGTGCCAGCAGCGGACTCTCGAACACCGGGGAGCTGTTTTTT. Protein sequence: CASSGLSNTGELFF.

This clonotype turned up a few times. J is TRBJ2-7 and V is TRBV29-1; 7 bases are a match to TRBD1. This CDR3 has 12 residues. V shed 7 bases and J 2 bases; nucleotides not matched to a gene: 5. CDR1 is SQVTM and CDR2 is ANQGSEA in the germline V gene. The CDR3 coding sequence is TGCAGCGCAAGGGACAGAACCTACGAGCAGTACTTC. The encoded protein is CSARDRTYEQYF.

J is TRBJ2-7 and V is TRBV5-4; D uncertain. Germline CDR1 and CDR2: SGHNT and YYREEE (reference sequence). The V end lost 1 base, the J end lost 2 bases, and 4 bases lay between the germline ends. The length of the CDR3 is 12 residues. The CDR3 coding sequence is TGTGCCAGCAGCTTGCGGCCCTACGAGCAGTACTTC. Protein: CASSLRPYEQYF.